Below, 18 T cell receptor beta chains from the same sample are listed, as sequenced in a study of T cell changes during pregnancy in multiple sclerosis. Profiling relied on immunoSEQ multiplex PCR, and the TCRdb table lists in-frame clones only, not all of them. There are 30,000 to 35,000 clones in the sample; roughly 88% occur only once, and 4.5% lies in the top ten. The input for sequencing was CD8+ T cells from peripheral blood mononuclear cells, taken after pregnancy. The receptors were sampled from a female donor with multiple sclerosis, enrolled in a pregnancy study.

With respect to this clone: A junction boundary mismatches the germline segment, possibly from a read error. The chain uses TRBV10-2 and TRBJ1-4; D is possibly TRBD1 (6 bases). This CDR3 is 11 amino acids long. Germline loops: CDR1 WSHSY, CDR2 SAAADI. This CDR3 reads CASSGGPWELF. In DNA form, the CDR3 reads TGCGCCAGCAGTGGGGGGCCATGGGAGCTTTTT.

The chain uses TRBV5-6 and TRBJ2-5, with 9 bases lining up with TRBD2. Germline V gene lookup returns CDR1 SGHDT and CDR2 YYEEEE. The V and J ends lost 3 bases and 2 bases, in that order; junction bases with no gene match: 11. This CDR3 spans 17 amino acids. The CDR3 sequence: CASSYYPAGGLQETQYF. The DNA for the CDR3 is TGTGCCAGCAGCTACTACCCAGCGGGGGGACTTCAAGAGACCCAGTACTTC. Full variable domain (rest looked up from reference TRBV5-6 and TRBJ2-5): DAGVTQSPTHLIKTRGQQVTLRCSPKSGHDTVSWYQQALGQGPQFIFQYYEEEERQRGNFPDRFSGHQFPNYSSELNVNALLLGDSALYLCASSYYPAGGLQETQYFGPGTRLLVL.

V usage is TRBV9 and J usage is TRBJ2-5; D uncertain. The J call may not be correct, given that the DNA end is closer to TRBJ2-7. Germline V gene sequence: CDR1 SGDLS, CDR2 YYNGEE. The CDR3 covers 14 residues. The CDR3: CASSVEVVPYEQYF. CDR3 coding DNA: TGTGCCAGCAGCGTAGAAGTGGTCCCCTACGAGCAGTACTTC.

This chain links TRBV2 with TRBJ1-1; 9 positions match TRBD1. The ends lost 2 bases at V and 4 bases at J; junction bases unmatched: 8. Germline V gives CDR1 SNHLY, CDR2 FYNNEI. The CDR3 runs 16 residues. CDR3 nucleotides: TGTGCCAGCAGTGAATTCGGGACAGGGAAGGGCACTGAAGCTTTCTTT. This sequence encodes CASSEFGTGKGTEAFF.

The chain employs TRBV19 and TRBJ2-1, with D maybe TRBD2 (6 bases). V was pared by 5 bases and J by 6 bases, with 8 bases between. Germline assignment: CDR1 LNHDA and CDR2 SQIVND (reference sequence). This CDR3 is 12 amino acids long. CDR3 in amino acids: CASSLGGNEQFF. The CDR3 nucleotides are TGTGCCAGTAGTTTGGGGGGCAATGAGCAGTTCTTC.

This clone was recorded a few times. CDR3 DNA sequence: TGTGCCAGCAGCAGGAGGGGAGGCGGCTACACCTTC. Translating gives CASSRRGGGYTF. The chain recombines TRBV21-1 with TRBJ1-2. TRBV21-1 is labeled a pseudogene. There are 12 residues in the CDR3.

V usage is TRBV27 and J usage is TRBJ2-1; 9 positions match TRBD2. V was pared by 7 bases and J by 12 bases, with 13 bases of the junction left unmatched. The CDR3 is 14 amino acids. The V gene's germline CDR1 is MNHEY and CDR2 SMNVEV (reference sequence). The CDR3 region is CASMEAGGTTRQFF. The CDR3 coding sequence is TGTGCCAGCATGGAAGCGGGGGGAACTACGAGGCAGTTCTTC.

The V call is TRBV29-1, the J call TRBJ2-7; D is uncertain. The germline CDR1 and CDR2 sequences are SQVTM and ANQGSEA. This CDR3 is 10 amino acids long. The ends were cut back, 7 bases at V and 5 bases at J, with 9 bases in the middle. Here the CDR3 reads CSAVSDEQYF. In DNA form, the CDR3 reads TGCAGCGCGGTATCGGACGAGCAGTACTTC.

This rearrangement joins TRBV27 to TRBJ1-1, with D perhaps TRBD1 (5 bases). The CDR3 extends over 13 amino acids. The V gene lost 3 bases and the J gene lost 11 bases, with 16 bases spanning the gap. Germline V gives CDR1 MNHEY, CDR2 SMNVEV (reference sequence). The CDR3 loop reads CASSFGAAGKAFF. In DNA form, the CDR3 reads TGTGCCAGCAGTTTTGGGGCGGCAGGGAAGGCTTTCTTT.

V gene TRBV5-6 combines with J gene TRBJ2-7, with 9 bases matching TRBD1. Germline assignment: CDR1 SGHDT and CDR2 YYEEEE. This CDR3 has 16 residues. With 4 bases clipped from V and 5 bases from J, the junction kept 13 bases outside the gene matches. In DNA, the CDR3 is TGTGCCAGCAGCGCCCATCCCCGGGACAGGGCCAACGAGCAGTACTTC. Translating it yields CASSAHPRDRANEQYF.

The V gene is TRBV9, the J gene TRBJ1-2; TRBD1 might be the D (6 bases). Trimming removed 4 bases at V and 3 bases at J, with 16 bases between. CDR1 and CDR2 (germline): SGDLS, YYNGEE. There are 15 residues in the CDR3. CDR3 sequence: CASSTRQERDYGYTF. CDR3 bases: TGTGCCAGCAGCACCCGACAGGAACGGGACTATGGCTACACCTTC. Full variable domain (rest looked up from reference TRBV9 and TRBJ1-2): DSGVTQTPKHLITATGQRVTLRCSPRSGDLSVYWYQQSLDQGLQFLIQYYNGEERAKGNILERFSAQQFPDLHSELNLSSLELGDSALYFCASSTRQERDYGYTFGSGTRLTVV.

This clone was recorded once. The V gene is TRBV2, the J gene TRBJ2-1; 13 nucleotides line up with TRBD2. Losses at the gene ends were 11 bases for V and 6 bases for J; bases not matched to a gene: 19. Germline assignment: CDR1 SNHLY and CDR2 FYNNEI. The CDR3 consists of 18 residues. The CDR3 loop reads CAGLTSGGRPGFRNEQFF. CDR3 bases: TGTGCCGGGTTGACTAGCGGGGGGCGACCGGGATTCCGCAATGAGCAGTTCTTC.

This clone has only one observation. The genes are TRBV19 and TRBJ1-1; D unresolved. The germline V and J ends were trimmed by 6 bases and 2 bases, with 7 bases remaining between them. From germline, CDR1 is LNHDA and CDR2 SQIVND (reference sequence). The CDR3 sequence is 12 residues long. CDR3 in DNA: TGTGCCAGTAGAGGCGGTAACACTGAAGCTTTCTTT. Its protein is CASRGGNTEAFF.

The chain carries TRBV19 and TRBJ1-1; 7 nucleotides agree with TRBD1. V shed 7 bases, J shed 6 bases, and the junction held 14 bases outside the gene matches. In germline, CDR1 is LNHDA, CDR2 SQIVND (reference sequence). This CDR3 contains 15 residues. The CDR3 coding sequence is TGTGCCAGTACTTGGGCAGGGGGTAGCTGGGCTGAAGCTTTCTTT. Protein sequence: CASTWAGGSWAEAFF. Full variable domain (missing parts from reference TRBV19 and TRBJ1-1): DGGITQSPKYLFRKEGQNVTLSCEQNLNHDAMYWYRQDPGQGLRLIYYSQIVNDFQKGDIAEGYSVSREKKESFPLTVTSAQKNPTAFYLCASTWAGGSWAEAFFGQGTRLTVV.

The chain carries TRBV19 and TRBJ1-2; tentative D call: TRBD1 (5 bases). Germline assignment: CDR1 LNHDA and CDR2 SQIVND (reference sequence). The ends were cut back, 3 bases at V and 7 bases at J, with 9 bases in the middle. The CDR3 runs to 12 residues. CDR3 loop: CASSIAGGGYTF. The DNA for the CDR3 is TGTGCCAGTAGTATCGCGGGGGGTGGCTACACCTTC.

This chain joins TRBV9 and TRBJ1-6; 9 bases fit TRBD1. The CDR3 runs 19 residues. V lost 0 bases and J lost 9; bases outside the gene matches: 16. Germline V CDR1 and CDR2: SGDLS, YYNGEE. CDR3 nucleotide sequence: TGTGCCAGCAGCGTAGGGGACAGGGCGAAGACCCGGAGGAGTTCACCCCTCCACTTT. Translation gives CASSVGDRAKTRRSSPLHF.

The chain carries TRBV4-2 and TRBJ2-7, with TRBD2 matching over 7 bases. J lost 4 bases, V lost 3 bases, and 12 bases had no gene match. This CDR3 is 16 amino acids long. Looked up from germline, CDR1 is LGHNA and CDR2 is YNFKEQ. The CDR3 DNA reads TGTGCCAGCAGCCAGGCCGGAAGGGACTACCTTTACGAGCAGTACTTC. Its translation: CASSQAGRDYLYEQYF.

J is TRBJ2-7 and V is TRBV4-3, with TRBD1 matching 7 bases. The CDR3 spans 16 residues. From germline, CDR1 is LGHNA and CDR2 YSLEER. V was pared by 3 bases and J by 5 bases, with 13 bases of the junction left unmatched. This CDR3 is CASSQRSQGQLHEQYF. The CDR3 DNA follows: TGCGCCAGCAGCCAGAGAAGCCAGGGACAGTTACACGAGCAGTACTTC.